This TCR beta chain originates from a study of OX40 agonist ivuxolimab in advanced cancers. The study's findings and limits: In general, CD8+ T cells held more expanded clones than CD4+ did, on average.

Repertoires were generated with immunoSEQ multiplex PCR, while TCRdb's copy carries only in-frame clones and drops some. Of roughly 32,000 clones listed, roughly 88% are singletons. Turning to this clone: Its antigen remains unknown.

Here the sequenced sample was CD4+ or CD8+ T cells sorted from blood, taken in a trial of the OX40 agonist ivuxolimab. The sequence was collected from an adult with an advanced solid tumor such as melanoma, head and neck, liver or kidney cancer.

For the CDR3, the DNA is TGTGCCAGCAGTTTGGACTTACGCAATCAGCCCCAGCATTTT. Protein sequence: CASSLDLRNQPQHF. This chain links TRBV28 with TRBJ1-5; D remains unclear. In germline, CDR1 is MDHEN, CDR2 SYDVKM. The CDR3 covers 14 residues. V gave up 3 bases and J gave up 2 bases, with 8 bases separating them. Filled out from reference TRBV28 and TRBJ1-5, the complete variable domain reads DVKVTQSSRYLVKRTGEKVFLECVQDMDHENMFWYRQDPGLGLRLIYFSYDVKMKEKGDIPEGYSVSREKKERFSLILESASTNQTSMYLCASSLDLRNQPQHFGDGTRLSIL.